These 13 T cell receptor beta chains came from one sample sequenced in a study of blood T cells in healthy people across ages. A sample-barcoded 5' primer and a J-beta primer mix were used in a second PCR of about 7 to 11 cycles. One entry per CDR3 protein, called by TCRdb with MiXCR from the 5' RACE reads. The sample holds some 1,800,000 distinct CDR3 sequences; around 40% are singletons and the top ten take more than 20%. The sequencing sample was made of blood. All receptors come from a human donor in good health.

The rearrangement joins TRBV4-1 to TRBJ1-1, with 11 bases aligning to TRBD1. Losses at the gene ends were 8 bases for V and 0 bases for J; bases not matched to a gene: 8. Germline values: CDR1 MGHRA, CDR2 YSYEKL. The CDR3 has 16 amino acids. CDR3 residues: CASRGGTGGMNTEAFF. The CDR3 region has the DNA TGCGCCAGCCGCGGTGGGACAGGGGGAATGAACACTGAAGCTTTCTTT.

The chain couples TRBV5-1 to TRBJ1-2; D is possibly TRBD1 (5 bases). Germline V CDR1 and CDR2: SGHRS, YFSETQ. This CDR3 spans 15 amino acids. The V gene lost 1 base and the J gene lost 4 bases, with 14 bases spanning the gap. CDR3 bases: TGCGCCAGCAGCTTGCGGGGGGACTGGGGCTATGGCTACACCTTC. This codes for CASSLRGDWGYGYTF.

The chain carries TRBV5-1 and TRBJ2-3; D may match TRBD1 or TRBD2 (5 bases each). V was trimmed by 4 bases and J by 4 bases, leaving 13 bases between them. The CDR3 has 14 residues. CDR1 is SGHRS, CDR2 YFSETQ, per germline. DNA for the CDR3: TGCGCCAGCAGCCGGGACCTACCATCAGATACGCAGTATTTT. Translating gives CASSRDLPSDTQYF.

This clonotype was seen more than once but under ten times. The chain employs TRBV11-3 and TRBJ1-1; D is uncertain. The CDR3 consists of 12 residues. The V and J ends lost 5 bases and 8 bases respectively, with 12 bases between them. The V gene's germline CDR1 is SGHNT and CDR2 YENEEA. Here the CDR3 reads CASSPSRAEAFF. The CDR3 region has the DNA TGTGCCAGCAGCCCGAGTCGGGCAGAAGCTTTCTTT.

The J gene is TRBJ1-6, the V gene TRBV7-3; D possibly corresponds to TRBD1 (6 bases). This CDR3 is 15 amino acids long. Germline loops: CDR1 SGHTA, CDR2 FQGTGA. Trimming took off 5 bases at V and 10 bases at J, with 18 bases between the two ends. CDR3 sequence reads: CASSKQGIGFSPLHF. DNA for the CDR3: TGTGCCAGCAGCAAACAGGGTATAGGTTTCTCACCCCTCCACTTT.

This clonotype was found a few times. The chain uses TRBV28 and TRBJ1-2; D ambiguous. Germline values: CDR1 MDHEN, CDR2 SYDVKM. The CDR3 contains 10 residues. V was pared by 10 bases and J by 5 bases, with 8 bases between. This CDR3 reads CATRVYGYTF. The CDR3 DNA sequence: TGTGCCACGAGAGTTTATGGCTACACCTTC.

A few counts support this clonotype. The genes are TRBV20-1 and TRBJ2-3; perhaps TRBD2 as D (5 bases). Trimming took 1 base from V and 3 from J, leaving 14 bases between them. CDR1 and CDR2 (germline): DFQATT, SNEGSKA (reference sequence). The CDR3 contains 15 residues. CDR3 residues: CSARVAAALTDTQYF. CDR3 bases: TGCAGTGCTAGAGTCGCAGCGGCATTGACAGATACGCAGTATTTT.

The chain uses TRBV4-2 and TRBJ2-3; 7 bases agree with TRBD2. This CDR3 region has 16 residues. V was clipped by 2 bases and J by 2 bases; unmatched bases: 7. Germline V gene sequence: CDR1 LGHNA, CDR2 YNFKEQ. CDR3 region: CASSQNSGYNTDTQYF. In DNA, the CDR3 is TGTGCCAGCAGCCAAAATAGCGGGTACAACACAGATACGCAGTATTTT.

This clonotype appeared a few times. The V and J genes are TRBV20-1 and TRBJ2-5, with TRBD1 matching 7 bases. The end of the DNA aligns better with TRBJ2-7, so the J call may be wrong. This CDR3 is built from 16 residues. CDR1 and CDR2 from the germline V gene are DFQATT and SNEGSKA (reference sequence). In nucleotides, the CDR3 is TGCAGTGCTAGAAACAATCGACAGGGAGCTAGGGACGAGCAGTACTTC. This codes for CSARNNRQGARDEQYF.

This clonotype was detected many times. Given a much more abundant clone one base away, this may be a read error. V gene TRBV20-1 combines with J gene TRBJ2-7; D not resolved. This CDR3 contains 12 residues. Germline V lookup: CDR1 DFQATT, CDR2 SNEGSKA (reference sequence). Here the CDR3 reads CRARDRFYEQYF. The CDR3 DNA reads as TGCAGGGCTAGAGACCGCTTCTACGAGCAGTACTTC.

The genes are TRBV21-1 and TRBJ1-5; TRBD1, as called in the table, went unchecked against the DNA. TRBV21-1 is a documented pseudogene. This CDR3 has 14 residues. CDR3 DNA: TGTGCCAGCTTCATAGGGGGGGGCAATCAGCCCCAGCATTTT. Translating it yields CASFIGGGNQPQHF.

In its sample, this clonotype was seen a few times. This chain links TRBV6-1 with TRBJ1-2, with D unclear. The CDR3 covers 15 residues. With 2 bases removed from V and 0 bases from J, the gap between germline ends came to 10 bases. Germline loops: CDR1 MNHNS, CDR2 SASEGT. CDR3 sequence: CASSELAEPNYGYTF. DNA of the CDR3: TGTGCCAGCAGTGAATTGGCAGAACCTAACTATGGCTACACCTTC.

V and J are TRBV14 and TRBJ1-2; D is ambiguous. The CDR3 is made up of 16 amino acids. Germline lookup yields CDR1 SGHDN and CDR2 FVKESK. V shed 4 bases and J shed 4 bases, with 19 bases lying between them. CDR3 nucleotide sequence: TGTGCCAGCAGCCGACCTTACGGGAAAAGGGCCTATGGCTACACCTTC. It translates to CASSRPYGKRAYGYTF.